The 15 T cell receptor beta chains listed next were all sequenced from one sample in a study of human T cells and chemical hapten exposure (dated by TCRdb to the early 2020s). Library method: RACE. TCRdb records NextSeq 500 as the sequencer. TCRdb trimmed the raw reads at Q25, called clones with MiXCR and kept productive beta chains. Merged by CDR3 protein, the rows form single entries marked with the most common genes and DNA. This sample is represented by about 40,000 distinct CDR3 sequences; approximately 3.4% of them were singletons. Less than 8.5% of the sample belongs to the ten largest clones. The sample's time point label, decoded: patch test 2, 6 weeks after DPC sensitization. Explained via the paper, the treatment or condition label denotes: therapeutic diphenylcyclopropenone sensitization with weekly scalp DPC. This sample comprised whole blood, obtained in connection with sensitization to the hapten diphenylcyclopropenone (DPC). These receptor sequences come from a man in his forties with alopecia areata. Some clones in this sample may be carry-over from other donors' samples.

This clonotype was recorded at least ten times. This chain uses TRBV14 with TRBJ2-3, with 7 bases aligning to TRBD2. V was clipped by 4 bases and J by 0 bases; unmatched bases: 7. This CDR3 spans 16 amino acids. CDR1 is SGHDN and CDR2 is FVKESK in the germline V gene. CDR3 in DNA: TGTGCCAGCAGCCGCAAGGCGGGAGAGAGCACAGATACGCAGTATTTT. Its protein product is CASSRKAGESTDTQYF.

This clonotype was seen ten or more times. The chain combines TRBV20-1 with TRBJ1-6; 8 bases match TRBD1. J lost 0 bases, V lost 1 base, and 5 bases had no gene match. The CDR3 totals 17 residues. Germline CDR1 and CDR2: DFQATT and SNEGSKA (reference sequence). CDR3 coding DNA: TGCAGTGCTAGAGCTTCCGGACAGGGCTCCTATAATTCACCCCTCCACTTT. Translated, it gives CSARASGQGSYNSPLHF.

This clonotype was counted ten times or more. J is TRBJ1-5 and V is TRBV27; 7 bases agree with TRBD1. The CDR3 extends over 15 amino acids. With V trimmed by 3 bases and J by 5 bases, 7 bases remained unmatched. In germline, CDR1 is MNHEY, CDR2 SMNVEV (reference sequence). The CDR3 is CASSFRTGGDQPQHF. CDR3 DNA: TGTGCCAGCAGTTTCCGGACAGGCGGAGATCAGCCCCAGCATTTT.

This chain joins TRBV28 and TRBJ2-7, with 9 bases lining up with TRBD2. The V segment lost 1 base and the J segment 5 bases; nucleotides outside the gene matches: 6. CDR3 length equals 15 residues. Per germline, CDR1 MDHEN and CDR2 SYDVKM. CDR3 DNA: TGTGCCAGCAGTTTATTGCGCGGGGGGGTGGACGAGCAGTACTTC. Translation: CASSLLRGGVDEQYF.

The chain recombines TRBV28 with TRBJ2-3, with D maybe TRBD1 (6 bases). Germline V CDR1 and CDR2: MDHEN, SYDVKM. The V end was cut by 4 bases, the J end by 5 bases, with 10 bases between. The CDR3 sequence is 13 residues long. The CDR3 DNA follows: TGTGCCAGCAGTTCAGGGGAAGGAGATACGCAGTATTTT. It is translated as CASSSGEGDTQYF.

This clonotype was seen at least ten times. V gene TRBV5-1 combines with J gene TRBJ2-2, with 13 bases that match TRBD2. This CDR3 has 18 residues. In germline, CDR1 is SGHRS, CDR2 YFSETQ. J was trimmed by 5 bases and V by 4 bases; bases with no gene match: 11. The CDR3 bases are TGCGCCAGCAGCCCTCTGGGACTAGCGGGAATCGGGACCGGGGAGCTGTTTTTT. Residues: CASSPLGLAGIGTGELFF.

This clonotype was recorded many times. The chain is built from TRBV29-1 and TRBJ1-4, with D possibly matching TRBD1 (5 bases). This CDR3 is 15 amino acids long. Germline CDR1 SQVTM, CDR2 ANQGSEA. Trimming removed 6 bases from V and 7 bases from J, with 21 bases in between. DNA of the CDR3: TGCAGCGTCGCGGAGCAGGGTAGGGGTGGTGAAAAACTGTTTTTT. It encodes CSVAEQGRGGEKLFF.

This clonotype was observed at least ten times. The chain couples TRBV6-6 to TRBJ2-6; the match to TRBD1 covers 7 bases. J was trimmed by 0 bases and V by 5 bases; bases with no gene match: 10. The CDR3 has 18 residues. The V gene's germline CDR1 is MNHNY and CDR2 SVGAGI (reference sequence). The CDR3, as DNA: TGTGCCAGCAGTGAACCGGGACAGTCAATCTCTGGGGCCAACGTCCTGACTTTC. Protein product: CASSEPGQSISGANVLTF.

This clonotype has at least ten counts. The V and J genes are TRBV5-1 and TRBJ1-5; TRBD1 is a possible D gene (6 bases). This CDR3 is built from 14 residues. V dropped 4 bases and J dropped 6 bases, with 14 bases sitting between them. CDR1 and CDR2 from the germline V gene are SGHRS and YFSETQ. CDR3 nucleotides: TGCGCCAGCAGCGGTGGACAGTCGGGTCAGCCCCAGCATTTT. Its translation: CASSGGQSGQPQHF. Combining the CDR3 with reference TRBV5-1 and TRBJ1-5 gives the whole variable domain KAGVTQTPRYLIKTRGQQVTLSCSPISGHRSVSWYQQTPGQGLQFLFEYFSETQRNKGNFPGRFSGRQFSNSRSEMNVSTLELGDSALYLCASSGGQSGQPQHFGDGTRLSIL.

The rearrangement joins TRBV6-5 to TRBJ1-1; TRBD1 aligns across 8 bases. The CDR3 length is 16 residues. The junction had 15 bases not matched to a gene; V was cut back by 6 bases and J by 6 bases. Looked up from germline, CDR1 is MNHEY and CDR2 is SVGAGI. The CDR3 reads CASSTNDRGGLAEAFF. In DNA, the CDR3 is TGTGCCAGCAGCACTAATGACAGGGGCGGGCTCGCTGAAGCTTTCTTT.

This clonotype has only a few counts. V gene TRBV7-6 combines with J gene TRBJ2-7, with 13 bases lining up with TRBD2. The CDR3 consists of 16 residues. The ends lost 0 bases at V and 3 bases at J; junction bases unmatched: 2. Germline V lookup: CDR1 SGHVS, CDR2 FNYEAQ. This chain's CDR3 is CASSLARTSGSYEQYF. The DNA for the CDR3 is TGTGCCAGCAGCTTAGCCCGGACTAGCGGGAGCTACGAGCAGTACTTC.

There are many counts of this clonotype. V and J are TRBV20-1 and TRBJ2-1; TRBD2 matches 12 bases. V gave up 6 bases and J gave up 0 bases; unmatched junction bases: 12. Germline loops: CDR1 DFQATT, CDR2 SNEGSKA (reference sequence). The CDR3 sequence is 18 residues long. The CDR3 reads CSAPRGTSGFSSYNEQFF. CDR3 in DNA: TGCAGTGCCCCTAGGGGGACTAGCGGGTTCAGCTCCTACAATGAGCAGTTCTTC.

This clonotype was observed many times. This rearrangement joins TRBV7-6 to TRBJ2-5; 16 bases line up with TRBD2. Germline V gene lookup returns CDR1 SGHVS and CDR2 FNYEAQ. The V gene end was trimmed by 3 bases and the J gene end by 5 bases; junction bases not matched to a gene: 3. The CDR3 length is 16 residues. The chain's CDR3 is CASSLGLAGGPETQYF. The CDR3 bases are TGTGCCAGCAGCTTGGGACTAGCGGGAGGGCCGGAGACCCAGTACTTC.

This clonotype was recorded many times. The chain is built from TRBV2 and TRBJ2-3, with D possibly matching TRBD2 (6 bases). Germline CDR1 and CDR2: SNHLY and FYNNEI. The CDR3 is 14 amino acids. The V end was cut by 6 bases, the J end by 4 bases, with 14 bases between. The CDR3 nucleotides read TGTGCCAGCAGCTTCATGGAGGGGCCAGATACGCAGTATTTT. Residues: CASSFMEGPDTQYF.

This clonotype was counted many times. The V gene is TRBV5-6, the J gene TRBJ1-1; D is uncertain. This CDR3 comprises 14 residues. From germline, CDR1 is SGHDT and CDR2 YYEEEE. Trimming took off 4 bases at V and 1 base at J, with 11 bases between the two ends. The CDR3 DNA sequence: TGTGCCAGCAGCCCAGGACGTAAGAACACTGAAGCTTTCTTT. Translated: CASSPGRKNTEAFF.